This record looks at one TCR beta chain sequence and its context. Its recognized antigen is unknown. Base qualities are not at hand, and no much larger clone is one base apart. This sample's treatment or condition label indicates: 19 received Ad26.COV2.S at low or high dose, single or two shots; a few received placebo; per-sample allocation not given. For vaccine and placebo recipients, the sequenced repertoires came from samples collected on day 63 after the first injection. Between 29 July and 7 August 2020, Cohort 1b enrolled 25 adults aged 18-55 years at one site in Boston, USA. Ad26.COV2.S was a replication-incompetent adenovirus type 26 vector expressing a prefusion-stabilized SARS-CoV-2 spike protein from the original Wuhan strain. Taken from the germline V gene, the CDR1 and CDR2 loops are SGHDN and FVKESK. The germline ends are 16 bases apart after V is trimmed by 1 base and J by 3 bases. Reading from cysteine to phenylalanine, the CDR3 counts 17 amino acids. Only the CDR3 region is kept as DNA, spanning 51 bases read in frame from base 1.

The sample is drawn from a study of Ad26.COV2.S vaccination and SARS-CoV-2 variants (dated by TCRdb to the early 2020s). With regard to the full study: Donors in the vaccine arm were drawn from COV1001, a phase I-IIa trial of Ad26.COV2.S in healthy adults that was multicentre, randomized, double-blind and placebo-controlled. TCRbeta repertoire sequencing served as the tool for gauging how specific and how broad the SARS-CoV-2-reactive T cell receptors were following Ad26.COV2.S vaccination. A total of some 30 samples were included in the TCR-sequenced set, comprising 19 Ad26.COV2.S vaccine recipients, 5 placebo recipients and 8 SARS-CoV-2 convalescent individuals. Trial participants were randomized into five groups of five: low-dose or high-dose Ad26.COV2.S given once or twice, or placebo on both occasions. Investigators remained blinded to trial group allocation during experiments and outcome assessment. Ad26.COV2.S was given intramuscularly at 5x10^10 or 1x10^11 viral particles, as a single shot or as two shots 56 days apart. Overall study outcomes, separate from this receptor: Vaccine and placebo recipients had similar non-spike TCR breadth, a finding consistent with the vaccine containing only spike. Substantial breadth of spike-specific CD8+ and CD4+ T cell responses was reported after vaccination. It was noted by the authors that total T cell responses may have been underestimated by the TCR breadth and depth analyses. Ad26.COV2.S recipients had higher spike-specific TCR breadth than placebo recipients (P = 0.0014). The study was not powered for comparison of responses between vaccine doses or regimens.

The immunoSEQ Assay was used to sequence TCRbeta CDR3 regions. After extraction, genomic DNA underwent amplification by bias-controlled multiplex PCR, followed by high-throughput sequencing. As for the original processing: To quantify the absolute abundance of each unique TCRbeta CDR3 region, sequences were collapsed and filtered. T cell fraction was estimated by normalization of TCRbeta template counts to usable DNA, with usable DNA being measured through amplification of reference genes present in all nucleated cells. Repertoire TCRs were annotated as SARS-CoV-2-specific when V gene, CDR3 amino acid sequence and J gene were exactly matched to a known reactive TCR set. The reference SARS-CoV-2 TCR set came from MIRA and was filtered for enrichment in COVID-19-positive ImmuneCODE repertoires, removing public or cross-reactive TCRs. Based on the MIRA antigens, annotated TCRs were further analysed at the level of specific ORF or position within ORF. Depth was the summed frequency of annotated unique rearrangements, while breadth was defined as annotated unique rearrangements over total unique productive rearrangements. Two-sided Wilcoxon rank-sum tests were applied when comparing TCR breadth between groups. TCRdb obtained this table from immuneACCESS and retained in-frame rearrangements with V and J assigned. These tables miss some clones; where compared with another copy, unresolved V genes account for less than half of the shortfall, and the remainder is unexplained. V and J calls and clone size are those listed in that table; D and trimming were worked out from the DNA. The sample yields roughly 300,000 clones; 70% to 90% were counted once. Together, the top ten hold roughly a tenth of the sample.

The sequence was obtained from a person between 18 and 59 years old who received the Ad26.COV2.S COVID-19 vaccine or a placebo. The rearrangement combines TRBV14 with TRBJ2-1, with the D gene not confidently named. This sample comprised peripheral blood, obtained in a trial of Ad26.COV2.S vaccine versus placebo. The sequenced DNA is TGTGCCAGCAGCCAAGGAGTTCGCGTACCAAACTACAATGAGCAGTTCTTC. It is translated as CASSQGVRVPNYNEQFF.